This passage covers 25 T cell receptor beta chains from one sample sequenced in a study of blood T cell repertoires in COVID-19. Produced via immunoSEQ multiplex PCR; TCRdb's table is partial and in-frame only. This table holds about 140,000 clones, just under 85% found once. Sequenced input: PBMCs or T cells enriched from blood (not recorded which). These TCRs come from a woman between 45 and 60 years old with acute COVID-19.

The V and J genes are TRBV30 and TRBJ1-3, with TRBD1 as a possible D gene (5 bases). Germline CDR1 and CDR2: GTSNPN and SVGIG (reference sequence). The CDR3 runs to 19 residues. V gave up 3 bases and J gave up 0 bases, with 24 bases separating them. The CDR3 DNA follows: TGTGCCTGGAGGGACCAGGGAAGGGGTCGCTCAAGCTCTGGAAACACCATATATTTT. Its translation is CAWRDQGRGRSSSGNTIYF.

This chain joins TRBV20-1 and TRBJ1-2; TRBD1 agrees at 8 bases. This CDR3 has 14 amino acids. CDR1 is DFQATT and CDR2 is SNEGSKA in the germline V gene (reference sequence). Trimming cost V 3 bases and J 7 bases; bases outside gene matches: 10. The CDR3 sequence is CSASVGTGSSGYTF. The CDR3 DNA reads as TGCAGTGCTAGTGTAGGGACAGGAAGCTCTGGCTACACCTTC.

CDR3 sequence reads: CASSLTNGNYEQYF. CDR3 coding DNA: TGTGCCAGCAGCCTGACCAACGGGAACTACGAGCAGTACTTC. This chain uses TRBV11-2 with TRBJ2-7, with D perhaps TRBD2 (5 bases). V was trimmed by 5 bases and J by 3 bases, leaving 14 bases between them. The germline gives CDR1 SGHAT, CDR2 FQNNGV. The CDR3 spans 14 residues.

This rearrangement joins TRBV13 to TRBJ2-7, with D unclear. The CDR3 loop spans 13 amino acids. From germline, CDR1 is PRHDT and CDR2 FYEKMQ (reference sequence). With 3 bases removed from V and 3 bases from J, the gap between germline ends came to 9 bases. The CDR3 reads CASSFSRHYEQYF. The CDR3 DNA reads TGTGCCAGCAGCTTTAGCCGTCACTACGAGCAGTACTTC. The entire variable domain, with the rest obtained from reference TRBV13 and TRBJ2-7, is as follows: AAGVIQSPRHLIKEKRETATLKCYPIPRHDTVYWYQQGPGQDPQFLISFYEKMQSDKGSIPDRFSAQQFSDYHSELNMSSLELGDSALYFCASSFSRHYEQYFGPGTRLTVT.

V gene TRBV5-1 combines with J gene TRBJ1-4, with a weak D call TRBD1 (6 bases). The germline V gene has CDR1 SGHRS and CDR2 YFSETQ. Trimming took off 0 bases at V and 7 bases at J, with 10 bases between the two ends. CDR3 length: 14 amino acids. CDR3: CASSLGQGSEKLFF. CDR3 bases: TGCGCCAGCAGCTTGGGGCAGGGGAGTGAAAAACTGTTTTTT.

The rearrangement joins TRBV2 to TRBJ1-2; 7 bases map to TRBD1. The CDR3 loop spans 13 amino acids. V shed 7 bases and J 5 bases; nucleotides not matched to a gene: 7. Germline V gene lookup returns CDR1 SNHLY and CDR2 FYNNEI. Written as DNA, the CDR3 is TGTGCCAGCAACTACGACAGGGCGTATGGCTACACCTTC. Amino acid sequence: CASNYDRAYGYTF.

The CDR3 reads CASSLDRGRSYEQYF. The DNA for the CDR3 is TGTGCCAGCAGCTTAGATCGAGGCAGATCCTACGAGCAGTACTTC. This chain uses TRBV11-2 with TRBJ2-7; no clear D. V lost 0 bases and J 1 base, leaving 10 bases between the germline ends. This CDR3 spans 15 amino acids. CDR1 SGHAT and CDR2 FQNNGV come from the germline V gene.

V and J are TRBV3-1 (or the pseudogene TRBV3-2) and TRBJ2-7; no definite D call. The CDR3 runs 14 residues. Germline lookup yields CDR1 LGHDT and CDR2 YNNKEL (reference sequence). V lost 1 base and J lost 2, with 9 bases in between. Written as DNA, the CDR3 is TGTGCCAGCAGCCAAGGTTCTAATGCCTACGAGCAGTACTTC. It is translated as CASSQGSNAYEQYF.

The DNA for the CDR3 is TGTGCCAGCAGCGTATATGCCGGGGAGCTGTTTTTT. It codes for CASSVYAGELFF. The chain couples TRBV9 to TRBJ2-2; no clear D. Germline loops: CDR1 SGDLS, CDR2 YYNGEE. The CDR3 is 12 amino acids. Between the trimmed V and J ends, which lost 1 base and 6 bases, there was a span of 4 bases.

The sample holds one count of this clone. The genes are TRBV4-2 and TRBJ2-1, with D perhaps matching TRBD2 (6 bases). This CDR3 comprises 17 residues. V lost 4 bases and J 0 bases, leaving 16 bases between the germline ends. Germline V gene data show CDR1 as LGHNA and CDR2 as YNFKEQ. The CDR3 region is CASSLQGSGSSYNEQFF. The CDR3 DNA sequence: TGTGCCAGCAGCCTCCAGGGTAGCGGATCCTCCTACAATGAGCAGTTCTTC.

The rearrangement uses TRBV3-1 (or the pseudogene TRBV3-2) and TRBJ2-7; D possibly corresponds to TRBD1 (6 bases). Trimming shortened V by 7 bases and J by 2 bases, and 12 bases separated the two germline ends. This CDR3 spans 13 amino acids. CDR1 LGHDT and CDR2 YNNKEL come from the germline V gene (reference sequence). The CDR3 region is CASTGQTTYEQYF. In nucleotides, the CDR3 is TGTGCCAGCACCGGACAGACCACCTACGAGCAGTACTTC.

The chain's CDR3 is CASSLAWGVTGELFF. The CDR3 nucleotides read TGTGCCAGCAGCTTAGCCTGGGGCGTCACCGGGGAGCTGTTTTTT. The chain has TRBV7-9 and TRBJ2-2, with a tentative D call TRBD1 (5 bases). In germline, CDR1 is SEHNR, CDR2 FQNEAQ (reference sequence). The V gene lost 0 bases and the J gene lost 4 bases, with 9 bases spanning the gap. The CDR3 sequence is 15 residues long. Full variable domain (missing parts from reference TRBV7-9 and TRBJ2-2): DTGVSQNPRHKITKRGQNVTFRCDPISEHNRLYWYRQTLGQGPEFLTYFQNEAQLEKSRLLSDRFSAERPKGSFSTLEIQRTEQGDSAMYLCASSLAWGVTGELFFGEGSRLTVL.

This clone showed up just a few times. The chain combines TRBV30 with TRBJ2-7; 7 bases line up with TRBD1. Looked up from germline, CDR1 is GTSNPN and CDR2 is SVGIG (reference sequence). The CDR3 sequence is 13 residues long. The V segment lost 3 bases and the J segment 4 bases; nucleotides outside the gene matches: 6. CDR3 sequence (DNA): TGTGCCTGGAGCTGGGACAGACAGTACGAGCAGTACTTC. This encodes CAWSWDRQYEQYF.

The chain employs TRBV2 and TRBJ2-1; 13 nucleotides match TRBD2. Germline V CDR1 and CDR2: SNHLY, FYNNEI. The ends lost 5 bases at V and 9 bases at J; junction bases unmatched: 7. This CDR3 comprises 15 residues. The CDR3 spells CASSLGLAGTGEQFF. The DNA of the CDR3 is TGTGCCAGCAGTCTGGGACTAGCGGGAACGGGTGAGCAGTTCTTC.

The chain couples TRBV2 to TRBJ1-5; no clear D gene. The CDR3 is made up of 12 amino acids. Trimming took off 6 bases at V and 6 bases at J, with 9 bases between the two ends. Per germline, CDR1 SNHLY and CDR2 FYNNEI. The CDR3 loop is CASSKLTQPQHF. The CDR3, as DNA: TGTGCCAGCAGCAAACTCACTCAGCCCCAGCATTTT.

The chain links TRBV19 to TRBJ1-1; D is undetermined. This CDR3 contains 14 residues. Trimming left V 6 bases short and J 6 bases short, with 17 bases between. Germline CDR1 is LNHDA and CDR2 is SQIVND (reference sequence). CDR3 nucleotide sequence: TGTGCCAGTAGGAAGGACTATGACACATCTGAAGCTTTCTTT. The encoded protein is CASRKDYDTSEAFF. Together with reference TRBV19 and TRBJ1-1, the CDR3 gives the full variable domain: DGGITQSPKYLFRKEGQNVTLSCEQNLNHDAMYWYRQDPGQGLRLIYYSQIVNDFQKGDIAEGYSVSREKKESFPLTVTSAQKNPTAFYLCASRKDYDTSEAFFGQGTRLTVV.

V and J are TRBV9 and TRBJ1-5; 8 bases are a match to TRBD1. Germline trimming cut 4 bases from V and 4 bases from J; bases unmatched to any gene: 4. CDR1 SGDLS and CDR2 YYNGEE come from the germline V gene. The CDR3 totals 14 residues. The CDR3 reads CASSPWTGNQPQHF. In DNA form, the CDR3 reads TGTGCCAGCAGCCCTTGGACAGGGAATCAGCCCCAGCATTTT. Full variable domain (missing parts from reference TRBV9 and TRBJ1-5): DSGVTQTPKHLITATGQRVTLRCSPRSGDLSVYWYQQSLDQGLQFLIQYYNGEERAKGNILERFSAQQFPDLHSELNLSSLELGDSALYFCASSPWTGNQPQHFGDGTRLSIL.

V usage is TRBV19 and J usage is TRBJ2-5; 10 nucleotides align to TRBD1. The CDR3 has 15 amino acids. Germline loops: CDR1 LNHDA, CDR2 SQIVND (reference sequence). J gave up 2 bases and V 5 bases, and 5 bases lay outside the gene matches. CDR3 amino acids: CASSPRDRGQETQYF. Here the CDR3 DNA reads TGTGCCAGTAGTCCGCGGGACAGGGGACAAGAGACCCAGTACTTC. The full variable domain, completed using reference TRBV19 and TRBJ2-5, is DGGITQSPKYLFRKEGQNVTLSCEQNLNHDAMYWYRQDPGQGLRLIYYSQIVNDFQKGDIAEGYSVSREKKESFPLTVTSAQKNPTAFYLCASSPRDRGQETQYFGPGTRLLVL.

The V and J genes are TRBV19 and TRBJ2-1; 10 positions match TRBD1. CDR3 length equals 14 residues. V was clipped by 8 bases and J by 8 bases; unmatched bases: 9. From germline, CDR1 is LNHDA and CDR2 SQIVND (reference sequence). In DNA form, the CDR3 reads TGTGCCAGTCAAGACAGGGGGCGTATCGATGAGCAGTTCTTC. Translating it yields CASQDRGRIDEQFF.

The V call is TRBV14, the J call TRBJ2-3; D perhaps matches TRBD1 (5 bases). This CDR3 is 17 amino acids long. Germline lookup yields CDR1 SGHDN and CDR2 FVKESK. V shed 4 bases and J shed 1 base, with 18 bases lying between them. This CDR3 is CASSRPRPGAGTDTQYF. CDR3 nucleotides: TGTGCCAGCAGCCGCCCCAGGCCTGGGGCGGGCACAGATACGCAGTATTTT. The complete variable domain, with remaining parts taken from reference TRBV14 and TRBJ2-3, reads EAGVTQFPSHSVIEKGQTVTLRCDPISGHDNLYWYRRVMGKEIKFLLHFVKESKQDESGMPNNRFLAERTGGTYSTLKVQPAELEDSGVYFCASSRPRPGAGTDTQYFGPGTRLTVL.

This sequence joins TRBV5-1 and TRBJ2-5; 8 bases map to TRBD2. The CDR3 is 15 residues long. V dropped 4 bases and J dropped 5; count of bases not matched to a gene: 10. The germline CDR1 and CDR2 sequences are SGHRS and YFSETQ. The CDR3 sequence is CASSPAGVEVETQYF. CDR3 nucleotide sequence: TGCGCCAGCAGCCCAGCGGGGGTAGAGGTGGAGACCCAGTACTTC.

The CDR3 reads CASSSRGQGRTEAFF. CDR3 sequence (DNA): TGTGCCAGTAGTTCGCGCGGACAGGGAAGGACTGAAGCTTTCTTT. The chain uses TRBV19 and TRBJ1-1; 8 bases align to TRBD1. V lost 5 bases to trimming and J lost 5 bases; unmatched junction nucleotides: 10. CDR1 and CDR2 (germline): LNHDA, SQIVND (reference sequence). This CDR3 spans 15 amino acids.

The sample holds one count of this clone. The chain links TRBV25-1 to TRBJ1-1; 10 nucleotides line up with TRBD1. Trimming at V came to 4 bases and at J to 5 bases, leaving 7 bases not matched to a gene. Germline values: CDR1 MGHDK, CDR2 SYGVNS. This CDR3 has 15 amino acids. The CDR3 protein is CASSGDRGAGTEAFF. CDR3 sequence (DNA): TGTGCCAGCAGTGGGGACAGGGGAGCGGGGACTGAAGCTTTCTTT.

The V and J genes are TRBV4-2 and TRBJ2-7; TRBD1 is a possible D gene (5 bases). The germline gives CDR1 LGHNA, CDR2 YNFKEQ. Trimming removed 3 bases from V and 1 base from J, with 19 bases in between. The CDR3 extends over 17 amino acids. This chain's CDR3 is CASSHDLVWGSSYEQYF. The CDR3 DNA is TGTGCCAGCAGCCATGACCTAGTTTGGGGCAGTTCCTACGAGCAGTACTTC.

This clone is categorized as medium-sized. The chain joins TRBV3-1 (or the pseudogene TRBV3-2) to TRBJ2-5; 10 nucleotides line up with TRBD2. This CDR3 comprises 17 residues. The germline V gene has CDR1 LGHDT and CDR2 YNNKEL (reference sequence). Germline trimming cut 0 bases from V and 4 bases from J; bases unmatched to any gene: 8. The CDR3 sequence is CASSQDLSSGSVETQYF. The DNA of the CDR3 is TGTGCCAGCAGCCAAGATTTGTCTAGCGGGAGTGTAGAGACCCAGTACTTC.